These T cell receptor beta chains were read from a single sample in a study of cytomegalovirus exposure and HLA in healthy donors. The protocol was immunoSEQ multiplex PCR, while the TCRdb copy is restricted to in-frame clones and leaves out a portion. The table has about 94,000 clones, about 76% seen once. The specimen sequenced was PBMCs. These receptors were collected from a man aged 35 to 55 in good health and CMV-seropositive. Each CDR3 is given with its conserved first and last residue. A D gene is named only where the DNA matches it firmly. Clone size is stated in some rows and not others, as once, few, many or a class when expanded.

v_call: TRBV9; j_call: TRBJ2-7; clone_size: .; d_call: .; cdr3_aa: CASSPRWGDYEQYF; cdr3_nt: TGTGCCAGCAGCCCCCGATGGGGGGACTACGAGCAGTACTTC
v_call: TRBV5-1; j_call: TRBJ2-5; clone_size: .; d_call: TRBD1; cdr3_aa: CASSRDRGQETQYF; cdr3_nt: TGCGCCAGCAGCAGAGACAGGGGACAAGAGACCCAGTACTTC
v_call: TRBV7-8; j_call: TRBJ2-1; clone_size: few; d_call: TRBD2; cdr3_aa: CASSLLAGGRNEQFF; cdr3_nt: TGTGCCAGCAGCTTACTAGCGGGGGGTAGGAATGAGCAGTTCTTC
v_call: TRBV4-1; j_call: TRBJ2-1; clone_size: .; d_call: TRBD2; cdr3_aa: CASSQESAAGGRLSSYNEQFF; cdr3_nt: TGCGCCAGCAGCCAAGAAAGCGCAGCGGGGGGGCGATTAAGCTCCTACAATGAGCAGTTCTTC
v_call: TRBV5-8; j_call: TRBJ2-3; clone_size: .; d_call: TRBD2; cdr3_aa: CASSLGLAGGTQYF; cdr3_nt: TGTGCCAGCAGCCTAGGACTAGCGGGTGGCACGCAGTATTTT
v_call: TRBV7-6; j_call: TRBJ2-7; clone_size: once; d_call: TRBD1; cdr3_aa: CASSLEGQGYEQYF; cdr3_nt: TGTGCCAGCAGCTTAGAGGGACAGGGCTACGAGCAGTACTTC
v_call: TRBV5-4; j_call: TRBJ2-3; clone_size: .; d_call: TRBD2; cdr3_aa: CASSLRLAGNTDTQYF; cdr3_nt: TGTGCCAGCAGCTTGCGACTAGCGGGAAACACAGATACGCAGTATTTT
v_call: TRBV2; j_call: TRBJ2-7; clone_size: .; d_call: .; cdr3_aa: CASSEQAYQYF; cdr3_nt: TGTGCCAGCAGTGAACAGGCCTACCAGTACTTC
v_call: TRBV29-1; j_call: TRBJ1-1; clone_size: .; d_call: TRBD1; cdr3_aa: CSATTGGAGTEAFF; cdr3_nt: TGCAGCGCCACGACAGGGGGCGCGGGAACTGAAGCTTTCTTT
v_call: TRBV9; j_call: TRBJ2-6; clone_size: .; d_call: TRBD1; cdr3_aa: CASSGQGGDSGANVLTF; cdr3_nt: TGTGCCAGCAGCGGACAGGGGGGGGACTCTGGGGCCAACGTCCTGACTTTC
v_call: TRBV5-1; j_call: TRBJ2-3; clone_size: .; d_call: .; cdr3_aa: CASSRGASTDTQYF; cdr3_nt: TGCGCCAGCAGCCGGGGGGCTAGCACAGATACGCAGTATTTT
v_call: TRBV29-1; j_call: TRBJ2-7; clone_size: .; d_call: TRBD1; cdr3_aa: CSVQTGTASYEQYF; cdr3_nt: TGCAGCGTACAAACCGGGACAGCTTCCTACGAGCAGTACTTC
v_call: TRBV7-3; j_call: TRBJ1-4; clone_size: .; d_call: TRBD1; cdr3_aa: CASSLTEGAKLFF; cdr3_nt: TGTGCCAGCAGCTTAACGGAGGGGGCAAAACTGTTTTTT
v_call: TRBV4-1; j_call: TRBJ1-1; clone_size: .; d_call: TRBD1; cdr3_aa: CASSSQTGAEAFF; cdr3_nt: TGCGCCAGCAGCTCCCAAACAGGGGCTGAAGCTTTCTTT
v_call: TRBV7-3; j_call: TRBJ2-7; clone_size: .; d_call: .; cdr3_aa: CASSPDFYEQYF; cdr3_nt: TGTGCCAGCAGCCCTGATTTCTACGAGCAGTACTTC
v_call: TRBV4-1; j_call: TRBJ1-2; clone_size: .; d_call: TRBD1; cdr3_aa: CASSQDRTGGGYTF; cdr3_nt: TGCGCCAGCAGCCAAGATCGGACAGGGGGTGGCTACACCTTC
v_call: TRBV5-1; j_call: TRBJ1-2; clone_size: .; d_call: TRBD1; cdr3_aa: CASSFSQGGGYGYTF; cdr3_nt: TGCGCCAGCAGCTTTTCGCAGGGGGGTGGCTATGGCTACACCTTC
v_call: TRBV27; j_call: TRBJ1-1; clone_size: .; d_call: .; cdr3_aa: CASSFNRDGNSAFF; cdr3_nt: TGTGCCAGCAGTTTCAACAGGGACGGTAATTCGGCTTTCTTT
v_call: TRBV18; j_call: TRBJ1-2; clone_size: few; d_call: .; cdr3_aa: CASSPDPGPYGYTF; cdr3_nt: TGTGCCAGCTCACCTGACCCGGGTCCCTATGGCTACACCTTC
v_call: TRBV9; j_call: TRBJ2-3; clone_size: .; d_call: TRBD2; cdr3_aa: CASSVGTSGNADTQYF; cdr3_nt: TGTGCCAGCAGCGTCGGGACTAGCGGGAACGCAGATACGCAGTATTTT
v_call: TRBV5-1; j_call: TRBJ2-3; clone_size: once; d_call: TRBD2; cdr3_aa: CASSSGTSGSLVTDTQYF; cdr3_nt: TGCGCCAGCAGCTCTGGGACTAGCGGGAGTTTGGTAACAGATACGCAGTATTTT
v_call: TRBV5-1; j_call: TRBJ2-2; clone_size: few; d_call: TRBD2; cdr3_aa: CASRGLAGTTGELFF; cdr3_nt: TGCGCCAGCCGGGGACTAGCGGGAACCACCGGGGAGCTGTTTTTT
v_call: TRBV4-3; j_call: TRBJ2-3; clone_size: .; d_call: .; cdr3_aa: CASSHYSSGTDTQYF; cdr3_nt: TGCGCCAGCAGCCATTATTCCTCTGGCACAGATACGCAGTATTTT
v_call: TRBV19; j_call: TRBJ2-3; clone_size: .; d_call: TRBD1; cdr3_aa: CASKTPEQGSCTDTQYF; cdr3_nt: TGTGCCAGTAAGACCCCGGAACAGGGGTCTTGCACAGATACGCAGTATTTT
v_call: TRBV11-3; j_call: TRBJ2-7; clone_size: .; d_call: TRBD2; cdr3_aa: CASSLVPGTSPYEQYF; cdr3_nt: TGTGCCAGCAGCTTAGTTCCCGGGACTAGTCCCTACGAGCAGTACTTC
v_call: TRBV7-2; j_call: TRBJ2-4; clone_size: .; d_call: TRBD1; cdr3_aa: CASSPQDRAANIQYF; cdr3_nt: TGTGCCAGCAGCCCCCAGGACAGGGCGGCAAACATTCAGTACTTC
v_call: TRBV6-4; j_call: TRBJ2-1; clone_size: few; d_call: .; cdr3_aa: CASKAEGSYNEQFF; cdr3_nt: TGTGCCAGCAAGGCGGAAGGGAGCTACAATGAGCAGTTCTTC
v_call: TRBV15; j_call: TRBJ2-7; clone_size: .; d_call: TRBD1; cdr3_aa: CATSVNTGDYEQYF; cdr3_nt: TGTGCCACCAGCGTTAATACAGGGGACTACGAGCAGTACTTC
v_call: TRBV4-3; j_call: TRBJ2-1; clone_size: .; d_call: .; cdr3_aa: CASSVRSRGEQFF; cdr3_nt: TGCGCCAGCAGCGTACGGAGTAGGGGTGAGCAGTTCTTC
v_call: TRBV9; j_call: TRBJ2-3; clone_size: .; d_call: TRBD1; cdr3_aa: CASSGTGVADTQYF; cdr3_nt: TGTGCCAGCAGCGGGACAGGGGTGGCAGATACGCAGTATTTT
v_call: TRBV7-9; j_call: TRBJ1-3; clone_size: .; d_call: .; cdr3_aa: CASTDSAFSGNTIYF; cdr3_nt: TGTGCCAGCACGGACAGCGCTTTCTCTGGAAACACCATATATTTT
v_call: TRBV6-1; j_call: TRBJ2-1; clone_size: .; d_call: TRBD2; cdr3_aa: CASSDALAAGGYNEQFF; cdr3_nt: TGTGCCAGCAGTGATGCGCTAGCCGCGGGGGGGTACAATGAGCAGTTCTTC
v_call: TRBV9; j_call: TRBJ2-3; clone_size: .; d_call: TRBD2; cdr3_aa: CASSVAGGRGITDTQYF; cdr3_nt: TGTGCCAGCAGCGTAGCTGGCGGGAGGGGCATCACAGATACGCAGTATTTT
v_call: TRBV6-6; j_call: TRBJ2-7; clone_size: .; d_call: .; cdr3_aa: CASSYSESRGSEQYF; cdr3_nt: TGTGCCAGCAGTTACTCTGAAAGTAGGGGGTCCGAGCAGTACTTC
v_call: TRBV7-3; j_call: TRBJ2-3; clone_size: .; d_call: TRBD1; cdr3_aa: CASSSGQGGVGTDTQYF; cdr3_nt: TGTGCCAGCAGCTCCGGACAGGGGGGGGTCGGCACAGATACGCAGTATTTT
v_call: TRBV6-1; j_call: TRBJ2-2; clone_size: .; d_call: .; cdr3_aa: CASSEPTGLNTGELFF; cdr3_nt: TGTGCCAGCAGTGAACCCACGGGTCTGAACACCGGGGAGCTGTTTTTT
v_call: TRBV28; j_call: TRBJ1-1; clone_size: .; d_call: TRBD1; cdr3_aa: CASTTDRFSPEAFF; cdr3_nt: TGTGCCAGCACCACGGACAGGTTTTCCCCTGAAGCTTTCTTT
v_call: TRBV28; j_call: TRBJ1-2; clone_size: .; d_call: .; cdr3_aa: CAIWSQGNYGYTF; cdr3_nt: TGTGCCATCTGGTCGCAGGGTAACTATGGCTACACCTTC
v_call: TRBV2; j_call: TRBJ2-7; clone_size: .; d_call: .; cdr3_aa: CASSVMAGSEQYF; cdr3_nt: TGTGCCAGCAGTGTTATGGCAGGGTCCGAGCAGTACTTC
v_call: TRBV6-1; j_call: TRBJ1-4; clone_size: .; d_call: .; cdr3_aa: CASSERGLGNEKLFF; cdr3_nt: TGTGCCAGCAGTGAAAGGGGCTTGGGTAATGAAAAACTGTTTTTT
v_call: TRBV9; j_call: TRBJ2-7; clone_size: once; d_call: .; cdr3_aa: CASSARGGSSQGEQYF; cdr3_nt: TGTGCCAGCAGCGCCAGGGGCGGGAGCTCGCAAGGGGAGCAGTACTTC
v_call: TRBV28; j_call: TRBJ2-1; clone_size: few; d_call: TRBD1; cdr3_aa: CASSYGTGASNEQFF; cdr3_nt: TGTGCCAGCAGTTACGGGACAGGGGCCTCCAATGAGCAGTTCTTC
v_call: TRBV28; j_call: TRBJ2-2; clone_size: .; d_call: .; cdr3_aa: CASSLWGRGTGELFF; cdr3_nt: TGTGCCAGCAGTTTATGGGGGCGGGGCACCGGGGAGCTGTTTTTT
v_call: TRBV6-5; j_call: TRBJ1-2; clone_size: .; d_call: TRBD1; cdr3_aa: CASRMDRGKSYGYTF; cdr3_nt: TGTGCCAGCAGGATGGACAGGGGCAAGAGCTATGGCTACACCTTC
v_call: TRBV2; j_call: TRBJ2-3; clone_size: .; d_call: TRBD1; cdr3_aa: CASSLRTGGDTQYF; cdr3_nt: TGTGCCAGCAGTCTCCGGACAGGAGGAGATACGCAGTATTTT
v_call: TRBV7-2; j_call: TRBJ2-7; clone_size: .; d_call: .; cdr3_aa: CASSLKRNYEQYF; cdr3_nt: TGTGCCAGCAGCTTAAAGCGGAACTACGAGCAGTACTTC
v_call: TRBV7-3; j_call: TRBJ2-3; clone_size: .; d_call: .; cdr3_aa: CASSDGKGLPPPDTQYF; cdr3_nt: TGTGCCAGCAGCGATGGGAAAGGACTACCGCCCCCAGATACGCAGTATTTT
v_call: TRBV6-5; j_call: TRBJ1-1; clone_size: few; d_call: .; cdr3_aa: CASSEVGGNTEAFF; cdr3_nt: TGTGCCAGCAGTGAAGTGGGAGGGAACACTGAAGCTTTCTTT
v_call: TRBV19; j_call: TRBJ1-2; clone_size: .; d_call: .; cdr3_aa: CASSTGQINYGYTF; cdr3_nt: TGTGCCAGTAGTACCGGACAAATTAACTATGGCTACACCTTC
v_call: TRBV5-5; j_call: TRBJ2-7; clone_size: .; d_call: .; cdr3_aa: CASSSSGYEQYF; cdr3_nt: TGTGCCAGCAGCTCGTCGGGCTACGAGCAGTACTTC
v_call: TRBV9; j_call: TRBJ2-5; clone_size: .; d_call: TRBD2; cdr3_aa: CASSVGGGGAAETQYF; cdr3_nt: TGTGCCAGCAGCGTAGGGGGCGGGGGGGCCGCAGAGACCCAGTACTTC
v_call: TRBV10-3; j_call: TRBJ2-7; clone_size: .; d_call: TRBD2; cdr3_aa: CAISESGTSGYEQYF; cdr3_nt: TGTGCCATCAGTGAGTCGGGGACTAGCGGCTACGAGCAGTACTTC
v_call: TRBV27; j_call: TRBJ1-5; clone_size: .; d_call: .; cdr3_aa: CASSLRQEGYSNQPQHF; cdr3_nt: TGTGCCAGCAGTCTCCGACAGGAAGGATATAGCAATCAGCCCCAGCATTTT
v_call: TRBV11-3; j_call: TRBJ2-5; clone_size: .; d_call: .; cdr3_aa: CASSLGLGAGETQYF; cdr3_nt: TGTGCCAGCAGCTTAGGTTTAGGGGCCGGGGAGACCCAGTACTTC
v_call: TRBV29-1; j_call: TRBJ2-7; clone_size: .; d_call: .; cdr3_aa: CSAQGHEQYF; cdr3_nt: TGCAGCGCCCAGGGCCACGAGCAGTACTTC